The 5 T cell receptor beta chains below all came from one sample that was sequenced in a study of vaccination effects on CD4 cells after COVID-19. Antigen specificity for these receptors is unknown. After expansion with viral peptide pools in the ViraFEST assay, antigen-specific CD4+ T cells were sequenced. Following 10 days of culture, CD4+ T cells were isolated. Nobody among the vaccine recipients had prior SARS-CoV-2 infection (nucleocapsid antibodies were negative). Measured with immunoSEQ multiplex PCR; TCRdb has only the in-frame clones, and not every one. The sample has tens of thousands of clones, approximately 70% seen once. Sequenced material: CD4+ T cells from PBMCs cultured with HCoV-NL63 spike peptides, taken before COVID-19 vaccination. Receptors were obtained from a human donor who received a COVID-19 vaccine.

CDR3 nucleotide sequence: TGCGCCAGCAGCTTGGACGAGCCACGCACAGATACGCAGTATTTT. This encodes CASSLDEPRTDTQYF. The chain joins TRBV5-1 to TRBJ2-3; D is ambiguous. The germline CDR1 and CDR2 sequences are SGHRS and YFSETQ. V shed 0 bases and J shed 1 base, with 9 bases lying between them. CDR3 size: 15 residues. Looking up the rest from reference TRBV5-1 and TRBJ2-3 gives the full variable domain: KAGVTQTPRYLIKTRGQQVTLSCSPISGHRSVSWYQQTPGQGLQFLFEYFSETQRNKGNFPGRFSGRQFSNSRSEMNVSTLELGDSALYLCASSLDEPRTDTQYFGPGTRLTVL.

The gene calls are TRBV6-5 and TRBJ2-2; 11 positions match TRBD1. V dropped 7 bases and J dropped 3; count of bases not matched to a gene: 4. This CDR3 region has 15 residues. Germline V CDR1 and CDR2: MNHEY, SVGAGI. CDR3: CASTRTGGHTGELFF. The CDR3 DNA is TGTGCCAGCACCCGGACAGGGGGCCACACCGGGGAGCTGTTTTTT.

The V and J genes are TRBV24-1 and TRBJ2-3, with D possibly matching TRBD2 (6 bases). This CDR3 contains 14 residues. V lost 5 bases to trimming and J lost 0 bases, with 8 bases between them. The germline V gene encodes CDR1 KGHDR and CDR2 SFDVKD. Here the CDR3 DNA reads TGTGCCACCAGTGTAGCGGCAAGCACAGATACGCAGTATTTT. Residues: CATSVAASTDTQYF.

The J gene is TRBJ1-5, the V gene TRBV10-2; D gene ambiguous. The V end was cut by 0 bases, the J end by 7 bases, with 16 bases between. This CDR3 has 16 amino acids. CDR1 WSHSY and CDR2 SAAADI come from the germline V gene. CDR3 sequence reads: CASSESGMRYAQPQHF. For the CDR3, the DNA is TGCGCCAGCAGTGAGTCGGGTATGCGGTACGCGCAGCCCCAGCATTTT.

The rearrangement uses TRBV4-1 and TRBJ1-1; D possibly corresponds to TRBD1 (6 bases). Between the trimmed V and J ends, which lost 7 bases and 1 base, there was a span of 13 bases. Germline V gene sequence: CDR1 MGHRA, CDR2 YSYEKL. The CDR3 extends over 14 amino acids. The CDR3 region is CASTAQGRNTEAFF. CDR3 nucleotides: TGCGCCAGCACCGCACAGGGACGGAACACTGAAGCTTTCTTT.